This entry lists 27 T cell receptor beta chains sequenced from one sample in a study of shared clonotypes between healthy human individuals. Assay used: immunoSEQ multiplex PCR; TCRdb lists only in-frame clones, some missing. The data contain 760,000 or so clones, around 96% of them singletons. CD45RO-negative CD8 cells positively selected for CCR7 made up the naive population, which excluded terminally differentiated effector memory CD45RA+ cells. Input material: naive CD8+ T cells sorted from blood. All receptors derive from a man between 25 and 39 years old in good health.

This clone was counted once. V and J are TRBV5-4 and TRBJ2-2, with unresolved D. The CDR3 loop spans 15 amino acids. Trimming took 4 bases from V and 1 from J, leaving 11 bases between them. Germline assignment: CDR1 SGHNT and CDR2 YYREEE (reference sequence). As DNA, the CDR3 is TGTGCCAGCAGCGAAGGCGTTAAGAACACCGGGGAGCTGTTTTTT. Translation: CASSEGVKNTGELFF.

V and J are TRBV29-1 and TRBJ2-3; 8 positions match TRBD1. Per germline, CDR1 SQVTM and CDR2 ANQGSEA. J was trimmed by 6 bases and V by 8 bases; bases with no gene match: 13. The CDR3 runs to 14 residues. Here the CDR3 DNA reads TGCAGCCTTTCAGGGTCGGGACAGGTGGATACGCAGTATTTT. This gives the protein CSLSGSGQVDTQYF.

V gene TRBV27 combines with J gene TRBJ2-7; 10 positions match TRBD1. V lost 6 bases to trimming and J lost 2 bases; unmatched junction nucleotides: 7. In germline, CDR1 is MNHEY, CDR2 SMNVEV (reference sequence). This CDR3 has 15 amino acids. This CDR3 reads CASRQTGGWAYEQYF. CDR3 nucleotides: TGTGCCAGCAGACAGACAGGGGGCTGGGCCTACGAGCAGTACTTC.

J is TRBJ2-1 and V is TRBV19, with D perhaps assigned TRBD1 or TRBD2 (7 bases each). The germline V gene encodes CDR1 LNHDA and CDR2 SQIVND (reference sequence). V lost 9 bases and J lost 0, with 24 bases in between. This CDR3 spans 18 amino acids. The CDR3 coding sequence is TGTGCCAGCCAGGGGGGGCTAGCGGCCAGGAGCTCCTACAATGAGCAGTTCTTC. Protein product: CASQGGLAARSSYNEQFF.

The V and J genes are TRBV12-2 and TRBJ1-2. TRBV12-2 is flagged as a pseudogene. This CDR3 is built from 13 residues. This CDR3 reads CASRLASGYGYTF. In nucleotides, the CDR3 is TGTGCAAGTCGCTTAGCCTCCGGCTATGGCTACACCTTC.

V usage is TRBV6-5 and J usage is TRBJ1-2; 8 bases line up with TRBD1. V was clipped by 5 bases and J by 3 bases; unmatched bases: 5. Germline V lookup: CDR1 MNHEY, CDR2 SVGAGI. This CDR3 spans 14 amino acids. The CDR3 loop reads CASSVQGDHYGYTF. The CDR3, as DNA: TGTGCCAGCAGTGTACAGGGGGATCACTATGGCTACACCTTC.

This chain uses TRBV7-3 with TRBJ2-1; weak D call: TRBD2 (5 bases). This CDR3 spans 13 amino acids. The V gene's germline CDR1 is SGHTA and CDR2 FQGTGA. Trimming pared 5 bases from V and 9 bases from J, leaving 14 bases between. This chain's CDR3 is CASSPGSSTEQFF. The DNA for the CDR3 is TGTGCCAGCAGCCCAGGCTCTAGCACTGAGCAGTTCTTC.

V and J are TRBV9 and TRBJ2-2, with a possible D match to TRBD1 (6 bases). The CDR3 contains 17 residues. CDR1 is SGDLS, CDR2 YYNGEE, per germline. V dropped 4 bases and J dropped 1 base, with 17 bases sitting between them. CDR3 nucleotides: TGTGCCAGCAGCCGACCGGGACACCTTTTGAACACCGGGGAGCTGTTTTTT. It translates to CASSRPGHLLNTGELFF.

The count of this clone is one. The rearrangement uses TRBV10-3 and TRBJ2-3, with 8 bases identical to TRBD1. V was clipped by 6 bases and J by 4 bases; unmatched bases: 6. The germline gives CDR1 ENHRY, CDR2 SYGVKD. The CDR3 runs to 14 residues. The CDR3 nucleotides read TGTGCCATCAGGGACAGGGTATTTCCAGATACGCAGTATTTT. This gives the protein CAIRDRVFPDTQYF.

The chain links TRBV27 to TRBJ1-5, with unresolved D. Trimming cost V 5 bases and J 3 bases, with 11 bases left between them. The CDR3 loop spans 14 amino acids. CDR1 is MNHEY and CDR2 is SMNVEV in the germline V gene (reference sequence). The CDR3 DNA sequence: TGTGCCAGCAGTCCGTCCGATTACAATCAGCCCCAGCATTTT. Its protein is CASSPSDYNQPQHF.

Remarks on this clone: Other DNA sequences within the sample encode an identical CDR3. The chain carries TRBV6-5 and TRBJ2-5; 7 bases match TRBD1. CDR1 is MNHEY and CDR2 is SVGAGI in the germline V gene. This CDR3 contains 12 residues. The V gene end was trimmed by 6 bases and the J gene end by 4 bases; junction bases not matched to a gene: 2. CDR3 in amino acids: CASSYRGETQYF. The CDR3 nucleotides read TGTGCCAGCAGCTACAGGGGAGAGACCCAGTACTTC.

This chain links TRBV5-1 with TRBJ2-1; D gene uncertain. The V end lost 6 bases, the J end lost 6 bases, and 13 bases lay between the germline ends. Germline loops: CDR1 SGHRS, CDR2 YFSETQ. The CDR3 runs 13 residues. CDR3 region: CASMEENSNEQFF. In nucleotides, the CDR3 is TGCGCCAGCATGGAAGAGAATTCCAATGAGCAGTTCTTC. Combining the CDR3 with reference TRBV5-1 and TRBJ2-1 gives the whole variable domain KAGVTQTPRYLIKTRGQQVTLSCSPISGHRSVSWYQQTPGQGLQFLFEYFSETQRNKGNFPGRFSGRQFSNSRSEMNVSTLELGDSALYLCASMEENSNEQFFGPGTRLTVL.

The chain is built from TRBV9 and TRBJ2-1; D ambiguous. The CDR3 length is 15 residues. Deletions cut 0 bases from V and 3 bases from J, with 10 bases between. CDR1 is SGDLS and CDR2 is YYNGEE in the germline V gene. The CDR3 nucleotides read TGTGCCAGCAGCGTAGGGTTGCCAAACTACAATGAGCAGTTCTTC. Its protein is CASSVGLPNYNEQFF. Together with reference TRBV9 and TRBJ2-1, the CDR3 gives the full variable domain: DSGVTQTPKHLITATGQRVTLRCSPRSGDLSVYWYQQSLDQGLQFLIQYYNGEERAKGNILERFSAQQFPDLHSELNLSSLELGDSALYFCASSVGLPNYNEQFFGPGTRLTVL.

The gene calls are TRBV7-8 and TRBJ1-4, with 7 bases matching TRBD1. The CDR3 totals 16 residues. Germline CDR1 and CDR2: SGHVS and FQNEAQ. Trimming removed 5 bases from V and 0 bases from J; junction bases left unmatched: 6. The CDR3 here is CASSAPQGATNEKLFF. The CDR3 DNA sequence: TGTGCCAGCAGCGCACCGCAGGGGGCAACTAATGAAAAACTGTTTTTT.

The rearrangement links TRBV6-5 to TRBJ2-7, with 7 bases identical to TRBD1. CDR1 MNHEY and CDR2 SVGAGI come from the germline V gene. With V trimmed by 0 bases and J by 5 bases, 7 bases remained unmatched. This CDR3 has 15 residues. The CDR3, as DNA: TGTGCCAGCAGTTACTCGAAAACTAGGGGGCACGAGCAGTACTTC. This translates into CASSYSKTRGHEQYF.

The chain has TRBV7-2 and TRBJ2-3; 12 nucleotides agree with TRBD2. The CDR3 consists of 18 residues. The junction had 9 bases not matched to a gene; V was cut back by 5 bases and J by 0 bases. CDR1 and CDR2 from the germline V gene are SGHTA and FQGNSA. CDR3 sequence (DNA): TGTGCCAGCAGCATACCTAGCGGGAGGGCCTTTAGCACAGATACGCAGTATTTT. Translated: CASSIPSGRAFSTDTQYF.

J is TRBJ1-4 and V is TRBV7-2; D may be TRBD1 (6 bases). The CDR3 contains 14 residues. In germline, CDR1 is SGHTA, CDR2 FQGNSA. V lost 4 bases, J lost 4 bases, and 10 bases lay in between. The CDR3 bases are TGTGCCAGCAGCTCCGGACAGTTTAATGAAAAACTGTTTTTT. Translated, it gives CASSSGQFNEKLFF.

This clone was counted between two and nine times. V and J are TRBV7-9 and TRBJ2-7; 9 nucleotides align to TRBD2. The CDR3 length is 13 residues. The ends lost 5 bases at V and 7 bases at J; junction bases unmatched: 6. The V gene's germline CDR1 is SEHNR and CDR2 FQNEAQ (reference sequence). As DNA, the CDR3 is TGTGCCAGCAGCCAGCGGGGGGCAGGGGAGCAGTACTTC. Translated: CASSQRGAGEQYF.

This chain links TRBV11-2 with TRBJ2-1; D is undetermined. V was clipped by 1 base and J by 10 bases, with 14 bases between them. The V gene's germline CDR1 is SGHAT and CDR2 FQNNGV. The CDR3 is 14 amino acids. The chain's CDR3 is CASSLGPLGEEQFF. CDR3 sequence (DNA): TGTGCCAGCAGCTTAGGCCCCTTAGGTGAGGAGCAGTTCTTC.

This rearrangement joins TRBV27 to TRBJ1-5, with D perhaps matching TRBD1 (6 bases). There are 14 residues in the CDR3. CDR1 is MNHEY, CDR2 SMNVEV, per germline (reference sequence). V lost 0 bases and J lost 9, with 12 bases in between. The CDR3 region is CASSLSPGAVPQHF. The CDR3 DNA reads as TGTGCCAGCAGTTTATCTCCGGGGGCAGTGCCCCAGCATTTT.

This chain uses TRBV27 with TRBJ2-7; D is unclear. Trimming stripped 6 bases from V and 2 bases from J, with 11 bases between. This CDR3 is 13 amino acids long. Germline CDR1 is MNHEY and CDR2 is SMNVEV (reference sequence). The CDR3 region has the DNA TGTGCCAGCAGCAGTCTGACTGCCTACGAGCAGTACTTC. Its protein product is CASSSLTAYEQYF.

The genes are TRBV5-1 and TRBJ2-7; 7 nucleotides match TRBD2. The CDR3 has 19 residues. Trimming at V came to 4 bases and at J to 4 bases, leaving 23 bases not matched to a gene. Looked up from germline, CDR1 is SGHRS and CDR2 is YFSETQ. CDR3 in amino acids: CASSEGSKLAEKTLYEQYF. Written as DNA, the CDR3 is TGCGCCAGCAGCGAAGGATCGAAGCTAGCGGAGAAAACCCTTTACGAGCAGTACTTC.

The chain couples TRBV4-1 to TRBJ2-1; TRBD2 matches at 7 bases. Trimming cost V 0 bases and J 5 bases; bases outside gene matches: 22. The CDR3 is made up of 21 amino acids. In germline, CDR1 is MGHRA, CDR2 YSYEKL. CDR3 sequence reads: CASSQEEFRGILAANDNEQFF. CDR3 coding DNA: TGCGCCAGCAGCCAAGAAGAGTTTCGGGGAATCCTAGCGGCAAACGACAATGAGCAGTTCTTC.

The rearrangement links TRBV6-5 to TRBJ1-1; no definite D call. V was clipped by 2 bases and J by 5 bases, with 12 bases between them. The CDR3 runs to 14 residues. Germline CDR1 and CDR2: MNHEY and SVGAGI. The DNA of the CDR3 is TGTGCCAGCAGTTACCTTAGGCCCCCAACTGAAGCTTTCTTT. Amino acid sequence: CASSYLRPPTEAFF.

The V and J genes are TRBV12-5 and TRBJ2-1; TRBD2 matches at 10 bases. From germline, CDR1 is LGHNT and CDR2 FRNRAP. V shed 4 bases, J shed 5 bases, and the junction held 5 bases outside the gene matches. This CDR3 spans 15 amino acids. The CDR3 region has the DNA TGTGCTAGTGGTTCCGGGACTAGCGTAAACAATGAGCAGTTCTTC. Its translation: CASGSGTSVNNEQFF.

For this clone: Germline is not matched at one junction end, which may reflect a read error. The chain couples TRBV6-1 to TRBJ2-1; 7 nucleotides match TRBD1. Germline assignment: CDR1 MNHNS and CDR2 SASEGT. The CDR3 length is 14 residues. The CDR3 DNA is TGTGCCAGCAGTGTAGGGGGCTCCCACAATGAGCAGTTCTTC. Its protein is CASSVGGSHNEQFF.

This chain uses TRBV19 with TRBJ2-2; 12 nucleotides align to TRBD2. The CDR3 is made up of 19 amino acids. Germline V gene data show CDR1 as LNHDA and CDR2 as SQIVND (reference sequence). The ends lost 1 base at V and 5 bases at J; junction bases unmatched: 11. The CDR3 region has the DNA TGTGCCAGTAGTATAGCTCCCGGACTAGCGGGACTCCAGACCGGGGAGCTGTTTTTT. Translating gives CASSIAPGLAGLQTGELFF.